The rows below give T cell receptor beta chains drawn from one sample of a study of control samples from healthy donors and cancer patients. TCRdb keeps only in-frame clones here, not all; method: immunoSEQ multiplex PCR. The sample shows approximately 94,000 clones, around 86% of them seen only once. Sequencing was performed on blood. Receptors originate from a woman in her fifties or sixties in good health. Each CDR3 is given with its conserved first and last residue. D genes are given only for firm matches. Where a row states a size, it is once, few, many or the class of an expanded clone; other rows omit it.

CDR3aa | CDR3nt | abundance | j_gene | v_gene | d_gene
CASSQWTGYEQYF | TGTGCCAGCAGCCAATGGACGGGGTACGAGCAGTACTTC | - | TRBJ2-7 | TRBV7-2 | -
CASSLRESNSPLHF | TGTGCCAGCAGCCTCAGGGAGTCAAATTCACCCCTCCACTTT | many | TRBJ1-6 | TRBV27 | -
CASSDRGRVNTEAFF | TGTGCCAGCAGTGACAGGGGGCGGGTGAACACTGAAGCTTTCTTT | - | TRBJ1-1 | TRBV3-1/TRBV3-2 | TRBD1
CASSQERRGYEQYF | TGCGCCAGCAGCCAAGAGCGGAGGGGTTACGAGCAGTACTTC | - | TRBJ2-7 | TRBV4-3 | -
CASSQDPGPQGTQYF | TGCGCCAGCAGCCAAGATCCGGGACCTCAGGGGACCCAGTACTTC | - | TRBJ2-5 | TRBV4-3 | -
CASSTDNPGATFREQYF | TGTGCCAGCAGCACAGACAACCCAGGGGCTACATTCCGCGAGCAGTACTTC | once | TRBJ2-7 | TRBV21-1 | -
CASRLGHLQETQYF | TGTGCCAGCAGACTCGGACATCTACAAGAGACCCAGTACTTC | - | TRBJ2-5 | TRBV6-6 | -
CASSRTLAERFYEQYF | TGTGCCAGCTCACGAACCCTAGCGGAAAGGTTCTACGAGCAGTACTTC | - | TRBJ2-7 | TRBV18 | TRBD2
CASLSRRNTEAFF | TGTGCCAGCCTCAGCAGACGGAACACTGAAGCTTTCTTT | - | TRBJ1-1 | TRBV27 | -
CASSLGRLQETQYF | TGTGCCAGCAGCTTAGGACGGCTACAAGAGACCCAGTACTTC | - | TRBJ2-5 | TRBV11-3 | -
CASSRGAGPILDEQFF | TGCGCCAGCAGCCGGGGAGCGGGACCGATCCTGGATGAGCAGTTCTTC | - | TRBJ2-1 | TRBV4-1 | TRBD2
CATSDLGQGPYGYTF | TGTGCCACCAGTGATTTAGGACAGGGACCCTATGGCTACACCTTC | - | TRBJ1-2 | TRBV24-1 | TRBD1
CASNKDRGNTEAFF | TGTGCCAGCAATAAGGACAGGGGGAACACTGAAGCTTTCTTT | - | TRBJ1-1 | TRBV2 | TRBD1
CASSRGQGEGYTF | TGTGCCAGCAGCCGGGGACAGGGTGAAGGCTACACCTTC | - | TRBJ1-2 | TRBV3-1/TRBV3-2 | TRBD1
CASSVVGPNEQFF | TGTGCCAGCAGCGTAGTGGGACCCAATGAGCAGTTCTTC | - | TRBJ2-1 | TRBV9 | -
CASSISTENNEKLFF | TGTGCCAGTAGTATATCGACAGAGAATAATGAAAAACTGTTTTTT | - | TRBJ1-4 | TRBV19 | -
CASSHTEFSGELFF | TGTGCCAGCAGTCATACTGAATTCTCCGGGGAGCTGTTTTTT | - | TRBJ2-2 | TRBV28 | -
CAISESQVGLHEQYF | TGTGCCATCAGTGAGTCGCAGGTAGGGCTACACGAGCAGTACTTC | - | TRBJ2-7 | TRBV10-3 | -
CAISRDPDRGTDTQYF | TGTGCCATCAGCCGGGACCCGGACCGGGGCACAGATACGCAGTATTTT | - | TRBJ2-3 | TRBV10-3 | -
CASSQDQGAGTEAFF | TGTGCCAGCAGCCAAGATCAGGGGGCGGGGACTGAAGCTTTCTTT | - | TRBJ1-1 | TRBV3-1/TRBV3-2 | TRBD1
CASSEGTGGSNYGYTF | TGCGCCAGCAGCGAAGGGACAGGGGGTTCAAACTATGGCTACACCTTC | few | TRBJ1-2 | TRBV4-3 | TRBD1
CATSRAGRGSGANVLTF | TGTGCCACCAGCAGAGCCGGCAGGGGGTCGGGGGCCAACGTCCTGACTTTC | - | TRBJ2-6 | TRBV15 | TRBD1
CASSQDRAGPTGNTIYF | TGCGCCAGCAGCCAAGATCGTGCAGGGCCTACTGGAAACACCATATATTTT | - | TRBJ1-3 | TRBV4-3 | -
CASSHPTTGSYEQYF | TGCGCCAGCAGCCACCCCACGACAGGGTCCTACGAGCAGTACTTC | - | TRBJ2-7 | TRBV4-1 | TRBD1
CASSPSDKSTDTQYF | TGCGCCAGCAGCCCGAGCGATAAGAGCACAGATACGCAGTATTTT | - | TRBJ2-3 | TRBV4-3 | -
CASSYAGTRDGNTIYF | TGTGCCAGCAGCTATGCCGGGACAAGGGACGGAAACACCATATATTTT | - | TRBJ1-3 | TRBV7-2 | -
CASRLTGAEAFF | TGTGCCAGCAGACTCACAGGGGCTGAAGCTTTCTTT | - | TRBJ1-1 | TRBV6-5 | TRBD1
CASSPDRPPGGTQYF | TGTGCCAGCAGTCCGGACAGGCCGCCAGGGGGGACCCAGTACTTC | - | TRBJ2-5 | TRBV2 | TRBD1
CASSLDPRRRGYTF | TGTGCCAGCAGTTTAGACCCTCGGCGGCGCGGCTACACCTTC | - | TRBJ1-2 | TRBV28 | -
CASRHNTEAFF | TGTGCCAGCAGACACAACACTGAAGCTTTCTTT | - | TRBJ1-1 | TRBV6-5 | -
CASSSSQGYTGELFF | TGTGCCAGCAGCTCCTCACAGGGGTACACCGGGGAGCTGTTTTTT | - | TRBJ2-2 | TRBV7-8 | TRBD1
CASSLLLDSSYEQYF | TGTGCCAGCAGTTTATTACTAGATAGCTCCTACGAGCAGTACTTC | few | TRBJ2-7 | TRBV27 | -